One sample yielded the 11 T cell receptor beta chains listed below, sequenced in a study of cytomegalovirus exposure and HLA in healthy donors. PCR employed 60 Vbeta and 13 Jbeta primers. Sequenced by immunoSEQ multiplex PCR; TCRdb stores in-frame clones only, minus some. The sample lists more than 150,000 clones; roughly 79% were seen once. The sequenced sample was PBMCs. These receptors were obtained from a man aged 40-49 years in good health and CMV-seronegative.

Regarding this clone: At one end, the junction sequence differs from germline, possibly due to a read error. The V and J genes are TRBV7-9 and TRBJ1-4; D perhaps matches TRBD1 (6 bases). This CDR3 has 17 residues. The V gene's germline CDR1 is SEHNR and CDR2 FQNEAQ (reference sequence). The CDR3 nucleotides are TGTTCCAGCAGCCATTTCTACAGGGACGAGACGAATGAAAAACTGTTTTTT. Protein sequence: CSSSHFYRDETNEKLFF.

Only a few counts were recorded for this clone. The chain joins TRBV6-5 to TRBJ2-7; 15 nucleotides agree with TRBD2. J lost 3 bases, V lost 4 bases, and 4 bases had no gene match. This CDR3 has 16 residues. Germline V gene data show CDR1 as MNHEY and CDR2 as SVGAGI. In DNA form, the CDR3 reads TGTGCCAGCAGTTCCGGGACTAGCGGGAGGATCTACGAGCAGTACTTC. This translates into CASSSGTSGRIYEQYF.

This chain joins TRBV18 and TRBJ2-2, with a possible D match to TRBD1 (6 bases). There are 12 residues in the CDR3. V gave up 3 bases and J gave up 10 bases, with 9 bases separating them. The V gene's germline CDR1 is KGHSH and CDR2 LQKENI. CDR3 in amino acids: CASSPDSVELFF. The DNA of the CDR3 is TGTGCCAGCTCACCGGACAGCGTGGAGCTGTTTTTT.

This clone was recorded a few times. The chain employs TRBV5-1 and TRBJ2-7; D gene unclear. Germline V gene sequence: CDR1 SGHRS, CDR2 YFSETQ. Between the trimmed V and J ends, which lost 2 bases and 0 bases, there was a span of 9 bases. This CDR3 is built from 14 residues. The CDR3 region is CASSFEAASYEQYF. The CDR3 DNA reads as TGCGCCAGCAGCTTCGAGGCGGCCTCCTACGAGCAGTACTTC.

V usage is TRBV7-3 and J usage is TRBJ1-1; D might be TRBD1 (5 bases). CDR1 SGHTA and CDR2 FQGTGA come from the germline V gene. There are 13 residues in the CDR3. V gave up 4 bases and J gave up 1 base, with 7 bases separating them. The CDR3 sequence: CASSSGGNTEAFF. The CDR3, as DNA: TGTGCCAGCAGCTCGGGGGGGAACACTGAAGCTTTCTTT. The full variable domain, rest sourced from reference TRBV7-3 and TRBJ1-1, is GAGVSQTPSNKVTEKGKYVELRCDPISGHTALYWYRQSLGQGPEFLIYFQGTGAADDSGLPNDRFFAVRPEGSVSTLKIQRTERGDSAVYLCASSSGGNTEAFFGQGTRLTVV.

The chain carries TRBV6-6 and TRBJ1-2; D gene ambiguous. The V and J ends lost 7 bases and 0 bases respectively, with 12 bases between them. The CDR3 runs 14 residues. CDR1 and CDR2 from the germline V gene are MNHNY and SVGAGI (reference sequence). In DNA, the CDR3 is TGTGCCAGCACTATAAGAGTAGCTAACTATGGCTACACCTTC. Translated: CASTIRVANYGYTF.

The CDR3 reads CASRGLPYEQYF. The CDR3 nucleotides are TGTGCCAGCAGGGGACTACCCTACGAGCAGTACTTC. The chain carries TRBV6-5 and TRBJ2-7; 7 bases are shared with TRBD2. The length of the CDR3 is 12 residues. The V gene end was trimmed by 6 bases and the J gene end by 2 bases; junction bases not matched to a gene: 1. Germline V gene sequence: CDR1 MNHEY, CDR2 SVGAGI.

This clone was detected only once. CDR3 sequence: CASSPSQGKVNYGYTF. The CDR3 coding sequence is TGTGCCAGCTCACCGTCACAGGGAAAGGTTAACTATGGCTACACCTTC. This chain connects TRBV18 to TRBJ1-2; maybe TRBD1 (6 bases). V dropped 3 bases and J dropped 1 base, with 15 bases sitting between them. The CDR3 spans 16 residues. Germline CDR1 is KGHSH and CDR2 is LQKENI.

This chain links TRBV25-1 with TRBJ1-3; D is unclear. The CDR3 has 15 amino acids. V lost 4 bases to trimming and J lost 0 bases, with 10 bases between them. Germline V gene sequence: CDR1 MGHDK, CDR2 SYGVNS. Here the CDR3 DNA reads TGTGCCAGCAGTGTCGACTGGAGCTCTGGAAACACCATATATTTT. Protein sequence: CASSVDWSSGNTIYF.

The chain recombines TRBV30 with TRBJ1-2, with TRBD1 matching over 9 bases. J was trimmed by 8 bases and V by 0 bases; bases with no gene match: 7. This CDR3 has 14 amino acids. Per germline, CDR1 GTSNPN and CDR2 SVGIG (reference sequence). CDR3: CAWSVTGGPLGYTF. The CDR3, as DNA: TGTGCCTGGAGTGTCACAGGGGGCCCGTTGGGCTACACCTTC.

CDR3 DNA: TGTGCCAGCAGCTCGTTCCAGGTCCCGCGCGATGAGCAGTTCTTC. As protein: CASSSFQVPRDEQFF. The V call is TRBV7-9, the J call TRBJ2-1; D uncertain. Germline lookup yields CDR1 SEHNR and CDR2 FQNEAQ (reference sequence). The V end was cut by 4 bases, the J end by 8 bases, with 18 bases between. The CDR3 spans 15 residues.